Shown below are 17 T cell receptor beta chains from a single sample sequenced in a study of blood T cell repertoires in COVID-19. The repertoire was sequenced with immunoSEQ multiplex PCR; TCRdb's copy has only in-frame clones and lacks some. The table lists 200,000 to 250,000 clones, around 85% of them singletons. Sequencing was done on a sample of PBMCs or T cells enriched from blood (not recorded which). Receptor source: a woman between 45 and 60 years old in a cohort exposed to, infected with or recovered from COVID-19 (not recorded which).

This chain links TRBV5-4 with TRBJ2-3; 8 bases agree with TRBD2. Germline V CDR1 and CDR2: SGHNT, YYREEE (reference sequence). The CDR3 totals 15 residues. J lost 0 bases, V lost 4 bases, and 4 bases had no gene match. The CDR3 sequence: CASSPGGLSTDTQYF. The DNA for the CDR3 is TGTGCCAGCAGCCCGGGGGGGCTGAGCACAGATACGCAGTATTTT.

For the CDR3, the DNA is TGCGCCAGCAGCTTGGCCCAGGGGACAGATACGCAGTATTTT. Residues: CASSLAQGTDTQYF. The V gene is TRBV5-1, the J gene TRBJ2-3; D is possibly TRBD1 (6 bases). Trimming pared 0 bases from V and 3 bases from J, leaving 8 bases between. Germline CDR1 and CDR2: SGHRS and YFSETQ. The CDR3 is 14 amino acids.

V usage is TRBV25-1 and J usage is TRBJ1-2, with 10 bases matching TRBD1. CDR3 size: 13 residues. CDR1 and CDR2 (germline): MGHDK, SYGVNS. J was trimmed by 9 bases and V by 5 bases; bases with no gene match: 6. CDR3 protein: CASSRGQGMSYTF. DNA of the CDR3: TGTGCCAGCAGTAGGGGACAGGGGATGAGCTACACCTTC.

The genes are TRBV20-1 and TRBJ1-1; the D is unclear. The CDR3 totals 11 residues. The V end lost 3 bases, the J end lost 9 bases, and 11 bases lay between the germline ends. Germline V CDR1 and CDR2: DFQATT, SNEGSKA (reference sequence). This chain's CDR3 is CSASERTQAFF. The CDR3 region has the DNA TGCAGTGCTAGTGAAAGGACTCAAGCTTTCTTT.

The rearrangement links TRBV28 to TRBJ1-1; D is unclear. The CDR3 extends over 12 amino acids. With 5 bases removed from V and 5 bases from J, the gap between germline ends came to 9 bases. The germline gives CDR1 MDHEN, CDR2 SYDVKM. CDR3 region: CASSLIETEAFF. The CDR3 DNA follows: TGTGCCAGCAGTCTGATAGAAACTGAAGCTTTCTTT.

CDR3 in amino acids: CSSPLNGELFF. CDR3 sequence (DNA): TGCAGTTCTCCCTTAAATGGGGAGCTGTTTTTT. The chain carries TRBV20-1 and TRBJ2-2; the D is unclear. V lost 8 bases to trimming and J lost 8 bases, with 12 bases between them. Germline-derived CDR1 and CDR2 are DFQATT and SNEGSKA (reference sequence). The CDR3 is made up of 11 amino acids.

The chain employs TRBV9 and TRBJ1-4, with D possibly TRBD1 on 5 matching bases. Per germline, CDR1 SGDLS and CDR2 YYNGEE. The CDR3 contains 15 residues. With 0 bases removed from V and 5 bases from J, the gap between germline ends came to 11 bases. CDR3 residues: CASSVGAGKNEKLFF. In DNA form, the CDR3 reads TGTGCCAGCAGCGTAGGCGCAGGGAAGAATGAAAAACTGTTTTTT.

This clone showed up just a few times. V usage is TRBV5-4 and J usage is TRBJ1-2; D is unresolved. Trimming left V 6 bases short and J 5 bases short, with 20 bases between. This CDR3 contains 15 residues. From germline, CDR1 is SGHNT and CDR2 YYREEE (reference sequence). CDR3 bases: TGTGCCAGCAACGCAGAAGGAGGCGGGAGATATGGCTACACCTTC. Residues: CASNAEGGGRYGYTF.

The rearrangement joins TRBV4-2 to TRBJ1-1; 8 bases align to TRBD1. Germline CDR1 is LGHNA and CDR2 is YNFKEQ. The CDR3 contains 14 residues. The ends lost 1 base at V and 5 bases at J; junction bases unmatched: 3. The CDR3 coding sequence is TGTGCCAGCAGCCAAGGGACAGGGTGGACTGAAGCTTTCTTT. Amino acid sequence: CASSQGTGWTEAFF.

V is TRBV2 and J is TRBJ1-6; the match to TRBD1 covers 10 bases. CDR1 and CDR2 from the germline V gene are SNHLY and FYNNEI. Trimming took 6 bases from V and 7 from J; bases not matched to a gene: 3. CDR3 length equals 14 residues. CDR3 sequence (DNA): TGTGCCAGCAGAACGACAGGGGGCAATTCACCCCTCCACTTT. Amino acids: CASRTTGGNSPLHF.

J is TRBJ2-3 and V is TRBV7-8; D possibly corresponds to TRBD2 (6 bases). The germline V and J ends were trimmed by 8 bases and 6 bases, with 12 bases remaining between them. The CDR3 runs to 12 residues. Germline loops: CDR1 SGHVS, CDR2 FQNEAQ. Here the CDR3 DNA reads TGTGCCAGCGAAAGCCGGGGGGATACGCAGTATTTT. It translates to CASESRGDTQYF. Drawing the rest from reference TRBV7-8 and TRBJ2-3, the complete variable domain is GAGVSQSPRYKVAKRGQDVALRCDPISGHVSLFWYQQALGQGPEFLTYFQNEAQLDKSGLPSDRFFAERPEGSVSTLKIQRTQQEDSAVYLCASESRGDTQYFGPGTRLTVL.

The chain is built from TRBV29-1 and TRBJ2-2, with D tentatively TRBD2 (5 bases). V was shortened by 6 bases and J by 5 bases, with 13 bases between the two germline ends. The CDR3 extends over 13 amino acids. Germline V gene data show CDR1 as SQVTM and CDR2 as ANQGSEA. The CDR3 sequence: CSVRGSQTGELFF. For the CDR3, the DNA is TGCAGCGTAAGAGGGTCCCAAACCGGGGAGCTGTTTTTT.

Turning to this clone: Other DNA sequences in the sample encode the same CDR3. The chain joins TRBV5-1 to TRBJ2-5; 11 nucleotides match TRBD2. In germline, CDR1 is SGHRS, CDR2 YFSETQ. The CDR3 is 17 residues long. V lost 0 bases and J lost 1; bases outside the gene matches: 5. The CDR3 nucleotides are TGCGCCAGCAGCTTGGGCATTAGCGGGGGGGCCCAAGAGACCCAGTACTTC. Its translation: CASSLGISGGAQETQYF.

The chain has TRBV6-5 and TRBJ2-1; 7 bases map to TRBD1. Germline CDR1 reads MNHEY; CDR2 reads SVGAGI. The CDR3 totals 12 residues. The J segment lost 14 bases and the V segment lost 5 bases, leaving 9 bases of the junction unmatched. This CDR3 is CASSPARGQKFF. CDR3 nucleotide sequence: TGTGCCAGCAGTCCCGCCAGGGGACAGAAGTTCTTC.

The V call is TRBV28, the J call TRBJ1-1; the D gene is possibly TRBD1 (5 bases). The ends were cut back, 8 bases at V and 3 bases at J, with 10 bases in the middle. Germline assignment: CDR1 MDHEN and CDR2 SYDVKM. The CDR3 has 12 residues. The CDR3 sequence is CASLIGDTEAFF. Written as DNA, the CDR3 is TGTGCCAGCCTTATAGGGGACACTGAAGCTTTCTTT. Complete variable domain (other parts from reference TRBV28 and TRBJ1-1): DVKVTQSSRYLVKRTGEKVFLECVQDMDHENMFWYRQDPGLGLRLIYFSYDVKMKEKGDIPEGYSVSREKKERFSLILESASTNQTSMYLCASLIGDTEAFFGQGTRLTVV.

The rearrangement links TRBV10-3 to TRBJ2-1; a possible D gene is TRBD2 (5 bases). This CDR3 spans 16 amino acids. Germline V gene data show CDR1 as ENHRY and CDR2 as SYGVKD. The ends were cut back, 9 bases at V and 5 bases at J, with 23 bases in the middle. In DNA form, the CDR3 reads TGTGCCATAAAGGCCAATACGGGGTCGCGAAACAATGAGCAGTTCTTC. This sequence encodes CAIKANTGSRNNEQFF.

This clone turned up a few times. The V gene is TRBV21-1, the J gene TRBJ1-1; the table's D call TRBD1 went unverified against the DNA. TRBV21-1 has pseudogene status. The CDR3 sequence is 14 residues long. The CDR3 is CASSKTGENTEAFF. The DNA of the CDR3 is TGTGCCAGCAGCAAAACAGGGGAGAACACTGAAGCTTTCTTT.